These T cell receptor beta chains were read from a single sample in a study of T cell responses to AZD1222 COVID-19 vaccine. Data came from immunoSEQ multiplex PCR; TCRdb stores just in-frame clones and leaves some out. Of more than 150,000 clones in the sample, around 94% were seen once. Specimen: peripheral blood, collected on day 0 of AZD1222 vaccination. Every receptor here comes from an adult in good health. CDR3s include the opening cysteine and the closing phenylalanine or tryptophan. A D gene is named only where the DNA matches it firmly. Not every row has a clone size; where given, it reads once, few, many or a size class.

clone_size d_call j_call v_call cdr3_nt cdr3_aa
- - TRBJ2-2 TRBV14 TGTGCCAGCAGCTTACAGGGCAACACCGGGGAGCTGTTTTTT CASSLQGNTGELFF
- - TRBJ2-3 TRBV2 TGTGCCACCCAGGGCCTCAGAGGAACAGATACGCAGTATTTT CATQGLRGTDTQYF
- - TRBJ1-4 TRBV28 TGTGCCAGCAGTAGTTACGCGCTACTAAATGAAAAACTGTTTTTT CASSSYALLNEKLFF
few - TRBJ1-2 TRBV6-4 TGTGCCAGCAGTGACTCGTCTCAGAAGTCCTACACCTTC CASSDSSQKSYTF
- TRBD1 TRBJ1-5 TRBV6-5 TGTGCCAGTCAGACAGGGCCCAACTATCAGCCCCAGCATTTT CASQTGPNYQPQHF
- - TRBJ1-1 TRBV10-2 TGCGCCAGCACCCAAGTCCGGGACACTGAAGCTTTCTTT CASTQVRDTEAFF
- - TRBJ1-1 TRBV7-3 TGTGCCAGCAGCCGCACGGGGAGGGAGGACACTGAAGCTTTCTTT CASSRTGREDTEAFF
- - TRBJ1-6 TRBV19 TGTGCCAGTAGTGGCCAGGGGAATTCACCCCTCCACTTT CASSGQGNSPLHF
- - TRBJ2-3 TRBV12-5 TGTGCTAGTGGTTTGGTAGTCCCGCAGTATTTT CASGLVVPQYF
- - TRBJ1-1 TRBV20-1 TGCAGTGCTAGTTGGACTGAAGCTTTCTTT CSASWTEAFF
- - TRBJ1-1 TRBV6-4 TGTGCCAGCAGTGACTCGATAAGGGGGGCGAGTGAAGCTTTCTTT CASSDSIRGASEAFF
- - TRBJ2-7 TRBV7-2 TGTGCCAGCAGCTCCAGCCTCTACGAGCAGTACTTC CASSSSLYEQYF
- - TRBJ2-3 TRBV3-1/TRBV3-2 TGTGCCAGCAGGATGGGGGGACCCACAGATACGCAGTATTTT CASRMGGPTDTQYF
- - TRBJ2-1 TRBV18 TGTGCCAGCTCACCGCCAGGGGGGTTATATGAGCAGTTCTTC CASSPPGGLYEQFF